This T cell receptor beta chain was documented in a study of regulatory T cells in long-lasting Graves disease. Across the study: Patients met the persistent Graves' disease definition after over 5 years of antithyroid drugs with positive TSH receptor antibodies.

With regard to this clonotype: As yet, its antigen is unknown.

General observations from the study: Gene preferences differed: TRBV28, TRBJ1-2, TRBJ2-5 in persistent cases.

Building of the TCR beta libraries involved iRepertoire HTBI primers and Arm-PCR of CDR3 regions. TCRdb fed the multiplex PCR reads into MiXCR, producing one record per CDR3 protein. The sample has 400,000 to 450,000 distinct CDR3 sequences, 23% seen once. Germline-derived CDR1 and CDR2 are DFQATT and SNEGSKA (reference sequence). The CDR3 spans 14 residues. V shed 6 bases and J 0 bases; nucleotides not matched to a gene: 5. Described time point: persistent/refractory GD, antithyroid drugs over 5 years with positive TRAb. Generation of the TCR library employed RNA extracted from PBMCs. American Thyroid Association guidelines defined Graves' disease diagnosis.

The receptor was derived from a female donor with Graves disease. The source was peripheral blood mononuclear cells (PBMCs), collected when the disease was refractory, from a patient treated with antithyroid drugs. This chain links TRBV20-1 with TRBJ1-3; TRBD1 matches 7 bases. DNA for the CDR3: TGCAGTGCAAACAGACAGGGCTCTGGAAACACCATATATTTT. This sequence encodes CSANRQGSGNTIYF.